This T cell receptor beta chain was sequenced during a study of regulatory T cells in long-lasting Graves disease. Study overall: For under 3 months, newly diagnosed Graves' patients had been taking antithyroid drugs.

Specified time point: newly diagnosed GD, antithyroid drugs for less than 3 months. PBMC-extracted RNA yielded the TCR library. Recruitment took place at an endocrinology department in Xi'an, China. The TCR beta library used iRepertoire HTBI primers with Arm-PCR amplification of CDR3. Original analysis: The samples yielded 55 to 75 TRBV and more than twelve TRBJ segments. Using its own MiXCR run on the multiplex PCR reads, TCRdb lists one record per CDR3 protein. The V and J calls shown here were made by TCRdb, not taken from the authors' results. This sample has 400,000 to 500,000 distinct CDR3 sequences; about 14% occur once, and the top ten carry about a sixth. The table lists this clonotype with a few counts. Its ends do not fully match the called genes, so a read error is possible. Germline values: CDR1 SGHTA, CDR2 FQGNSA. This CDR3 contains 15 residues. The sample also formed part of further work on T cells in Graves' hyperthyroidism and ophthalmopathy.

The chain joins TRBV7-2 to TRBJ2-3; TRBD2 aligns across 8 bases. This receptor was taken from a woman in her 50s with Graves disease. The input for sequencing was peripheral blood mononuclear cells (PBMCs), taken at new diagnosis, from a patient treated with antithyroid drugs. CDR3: CASRFAGGETDTQYF. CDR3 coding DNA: TGTGCCAGCCGCTTCGCGGGAGGAGAAACAGATACGCAGTATTTT. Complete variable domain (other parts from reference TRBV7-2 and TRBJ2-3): GAGVSQSPSNKVTEKGKDVELRCDPISGHTALYWYRQSLGQGLEFLIYFQGNSAPDKSGLPSDRFSAERTGGSVSTLTIQRTQQEDSAVYLCASRFAGGETDTQYFGPGTRLTVL.